This entry describes one TCR beta chain. Its antigen remains unidentified. At the DNA level, this CDR3 is encoded by other sequences in the same sample as well. The sample belongs to a study of Ad26.COV2.S vaccination and SARS-CoV-2 variants. Findings and caveats of the study: Once vaccination had occurred, spike-specific CD8+ and CD4+ T cell responses reportedly showed substantial breadth.

Assay used: immunoSEQ multiplex PCR; TCRdb lists only in-frame clones, some missing. The sample has around 45,000 clones, 75% to 85% seen once. The receptor was derived from a human donor who had recovered from COVID-19. Sequencing was performed on peripheral blood, taken after recovery from COVID-19.

DNA of the CDR3: TGTGCCAGCAGCTTGGGTGGCGAGGGCGGGGAGCTGTTTTTT. Translated, it gives CASSLGGEGGELFF. The J gene is TRBJ2-2, the V gene TRBV5-4, with D possibly being TRBD2 (5 bases). Trimming removed 0 bases at V and 7 bases at J, with 10 bases between. Germline loops: CDR1 SGHNT, CDR2 YYREEE (reference sequence). CDR3 size: 14 residues.